Detailed here is one TCR beta chain. Original processing notes: Scientists estimated how many nucleated cells there were by amplifying reference gene primers. Sequencing was performed with immunoSEQ multiplex PCR; in TCRdb, only in-frame clones are kept and a portion is missing. The D gene and trimming were derived from the DNA, and the V and J assignments and clone size from that table. The sample yields around 230,000 clones, 80% to 90% seen once. Germline V gives CDR1 WNHNN, CDR2 SYGVQD (reference sequence). The CDR3 sequence is 14 residues long. V was cut by 3 bases and J by 2 bases, with 10 bases left in between. The data were obtained in a study of blood T cell repertoires in COVID-19. About the research overall: Sites in the United States, Italy and Spain provided acute and convalescent COVID-19 samples. T cells, B-cell-depleted T cells, or PBMCs supplied cDNA or gDNA.

The sample was peripheral blood. This TCR was sampled from a young man who had recovered from COVID-19. The chain carries TRBV10-1 and TRBJ1-1; the D gene is possibly TRBD1 (6 bases). The CDR3 loop is CASSEKQGNTEAFF. Here the CDR3 DNA reads TGCGCCAGCAGTGAAAAACAGGGCAACACTGAAGCTTTCTTT.